Below, 19 T cell receptor beta chains from the same sample are listed, as sequenced in a study of shared clonotypes between healthy human individuals. Using immunoSEQ multiplex PCR, the repertoire was profiled, and TCRdb retains in-frame clones only, with some absent. The top ten clones hold 9.5% to 15% of a sample with 470,000 or so clones, 65% to 85% of them seen once. Specimen: PBMCs. The receptors derive from a woman between 40 and 55 years old in good health. Some clones in this sample may be carry-over from other donors' samples.

A note on this clone: The sample contains more than one DNA sequence encoding this CDR3. The CDR3 bases are TGCGCCAGCAGCTTGGGAGGGGTTGGCACCGGGGAGCTGTTTTTT. This codes for CASSLGGVGTGELFF. The J gene is TRBJ2-2, the V gene TRBV5-1, with D perhaps assigned TRBD1 or TRBD2 (5 bases each). The germline CDR1 and CDR2 sequences are SGHRS and YFSETQ. V was pared by 0 bases and J by 4 bases, with 10 bases between. The CDR3 runs 15 residues. Full variable domain (missing parts from reference TRBV5-1 and TRBJ2-2): KAGVTQTPRYLIKTRGQQVTLSCSPISGHRSVSWYQQTPGQGLQFLFEYFSETQRNKGNFPGRFSGRQFSNSRSEMNVSTLELGDSALYLCASSLGGVGTGELFFGEGSRLTVL.

The chain recombines TRBV29-1 with TRBJ1-2; D is perhaps TRBD1 (5 bases). Deletions cut 0 bases from V and 2 bases from J, with 13 bases between. CDR3 length: 15 amino acids. Germline CDR1 SQVTM, CDR2 ANQGSEA. The CDR3 here is CSVEDLVQANYGYTF. The DNA for the CDR3 is TGCAGCGTTGAAGATCTAGTACAGGCCAACTATGGCTACACCTTC.

The V and J genes are TRBV6-8 and TRBJ2-5; D uncertain. The V and J ends lost 5 bases and 5 bases respectively, with 12 bases between them. The length of the CDR3 is 13 residues. In germline, CDR1 is MNHGY, CDR2 SAAAGT. Here the CDR3 reads CASSVSLGETQYF. The DNA for the CDR3 is TGTGCCAGCAGTGTATCCCTGGGGGAGACCCAGTACTTC.

Only a few counts were recorded for this clone. The V and J genes are TRBV18 and TRBJ2-5; TRBD2 matches at 14 bases. The V gene end was trimmed by 3 bases and the J gene end by 5 bases; junction bases not matched to a gene: 5. This CDR3 is 16 amino acids long. Germline loops: CDR1 KGHSH, CDR2 LQKENI. The CDR3 nucleotides read TGTGCCAGCTCACCGGGACTAGCGGGAGTCGGGGAGACCCAGTACTTC. Residues: CASSPGLAGVGETQYF.

This chain joins TRBV5-4 and TRBJ2-6; the match to TRBD1 covers 9 bases. The ends lost 9 bases at V and 12 bases at J; junction bases unmatched: 13. The germline V gene has CDR1 SGHNT and CDR2 YYREEE (reference sequence). The CDR3 contains 14 residues. CDR3 residues: CATSLQGARAVLTF. CDR3 in DNA: TGTGCCACATCATTACAGGGGGCCCGCGCCGTCCTGACTTTC. Together with reference TRBV5-4 and TRBJ2-6, the CDR3 gives the full variable domain: ETGVTQSPTHLIKTRGQQVTLRCSSQSGHNTVSWYQQALGQGPQFIFQYYREEENGRGNFPPRFSGLQFPNYSSELNVNALELDDSALYLCATSLQGARAVLTFGAGSRLTVL.

The chain has TRBV6-5 and TRBJ1-2; D is uncertain. The CDR3 is 14 residues long. Per germline, CDR1 MNHEY and CDR2 SVGAGI. Deletions cut 0 bases from V and 4 bases from J, with 9 bases between. The CDR3 DNA reads TGTGCCAGCAGTTACTCCCAAGGGCTCTATGGCTACACCTTC. It codes for CASSYSQGLYGYTF.

This clone turned up a few times. The rearrangement uses TRBV4-1 and TRBJ1-2; a possible D gene is TRBD1 (6 bases). Germline V lookup: CDR1 MGHRA, CDR2 YSYEKL. V was cut by 0 bases and J by 6 bases, with 26 bases left in between. The CDR3 sequence is 19 residues long. The chain's CDR3 is CASSQDFLQGGQPVDGYTF. CDR3 DNA sequence: TGCGCCAGCAGCCAAGACTTTTTACAGGGCGGTCAGCCTGTTGATGGCTACACCTTC.

This clone was counted once. The likely explanation is a read error, given a far larger clone one base away. V gene TRBV4-3 combines with J gene TRBJ1-1; a weak D match, TRBD1 (5 bases). Germline CDR1 reads LGHNA; CDR2 reads YSLEER. V was shortened by 0 bases and J by 4 bases, with 12 bases between the two germline ends. This CDR3 has 15 residues. Here the CDR3 DNA reads TGCGCCAGCAGCCAAGATAACGGGGCAGGCACTGAAGCTTTCTTT. Protein: CASSQDNGAGTEAFF.

As for this clone: A far larger clone is off by one base, so a read error is likely. The chain employs TRBV11-2 and TRBJ2-7; 9 nucleotides agree with TRBD2. CDR1 and CDR2 from the germline V gene are SGHAT and FQNNGV. Trimming cost V 2 bases and J 9 bases; bases outside gene matches: 11. The CDR3 loop spans 15 amino acids. The CDR3 nucleotides read TGTGCCAGCAGCTTATTTGCCAGCGGGAGGTGGGGGCAGTACTTC. Protein sequence: CASSLFASGRWGQYF.

There are a few counts of this clone. The V call is TRBV11-1, the J call TRBJ2-2, with D maybe TRBD1 (6 bases). Germline V gene lookup returns CDR1 SGHAT and CDR2 FQDESV (reference sequence). The V end lost 3 bases, the J end lost 2 bases, and 10 bases lay between the germline ends. CDR3 length: 15 amino acids. CDR3 sequence: CASSFTGSNTGELFF. The CDR3, as DNA: TGTGCCAGCAGCTTCACAGGGAGTAACACCGGGGAGCTGTTTTTT.

V is TRBV5-1 and J is TRBJ1-3, with unresolved D. The CDR3 covers 14 residues. V lost 0 bases to trimming and J lost 6 bases, with 10 bases between them. The V gene's germline CDR1 is SGHRS and CDR2 YFSETQ. Here the CDR3 reads CASSLEAEQNTIYF. The DNA for the CDR3 is TGCGCCAGCAGCTTGGAGGCAGAGCAAAACACCATATATTTT.

Concerning this clone itself: A read error may explain this, as a much larger clone is one base away. Other DNA sequences in the same sample also yield this CDR3. The V and J genes are TRBV6-4 and TRBJ2-1, with 8 nucleotides matching TRBD2. The CDR3 has 14 amino acids. Germline loops: CDR1 MRHNA, CDR2 SNTAGT. For the CDR3, the DNA is TGCGCCAGCAGTCCGGGACTAGACTACAATGAGCAGTTCTTC. Its translation: CASSPGLDYNEQFF.

The chain couples TRBV29-1 to TRBJ2-7; 7 nucleotides match TRBD1. The CDR3 length is 13 residues. Germline V CDR1 and CDR2: SQVTM, ANQGSEA. V lost 6 bases, J lost 0 bases, and 5 bases stayed unmatched. Written as DNA, the CDR3 is TGCAGCGTGAACAGGGGAAACTCCTACGAGCAGTACTTC. The encoded protein is CSVNRGNSYEQYF.

The rearrangement joins TRBV27 to TRBJ2-1; 7 bases are a match to TRBD2. V was pared by 3 bases and J by 7 bases, with 9 bases of the junction left unmatched. Germline CDR1 reads MNHEY; CDR2 reads SMNVEV (reference sequence). CDR3 length: 15 residues. CDR3 sequence: CASSFFGLGENEQFF. CDR3 bases: TGTGCCAGCAGTTTTTTTGGACTAGGAGAAAATGAGCAGTTCTTC.

The chain carries TRBV7-9 and TRBJ2-1; D possibly corresponds to TRBD2 (5 bases). The CDR3 sequence is 14 residues long. Germline assignment: CDR1 SEHNR and CDR2 FQNEAQ (reference sequence). V lost 5 bases, J lost 4 bases, and 12 bases lay in between. The CDR3 region has the DNA TGTGCCAGCAGCCAAAGGACTGGTTACAATGAGCAGTTCTTC. Its protein is CASSQRTGYNEQFF.

CDR3 protein: CASSLSVAGVDEQYF. The CDR3 coding sequence is TGTGCCAGCAGCTTATCTGTGGCGGGAGTGGACGAGCAGTACTTC. The chain links TRBV7-2 to TRBJ2-7; TRBD2 aligns across 7 bases. After removal of 2 bases from V and 5 bases from J, the junction contained 9 bases not matched to a gene. Germline assignment: CDR1 SGHTA and CDR2 FQGNSA. This CDR3 has 15 residues.

The genes are TRBV5-1 and TRBJ2-3; TRBD2 aligns across 13 bases. The V gene's germline CDR1 is SGHRS and CDR2 YFSETQ. This CDR3 contains 16 residues. Trimming cost V 4 bases and J 2 bases; bases outside gene matches: 4. The CDR3 region has the DNA TGCGCCAGCAGCCGTGGACTAGCGGGGGCCACAGATACGCAGTATTTT. It translates to CASSRGLAGATDTQYF.

The CDR3 loop reads CASRSRVQETQYF. The CDR3 DNA is TGTGCCAGCAGAAGCAGGGTTCAGGAGACCCAGTACTTC. V usage is TRBV7-8 and J usage is TRBJ2-5, with D possibly being TRBD1 (5 bases). V was clipped by 6 bases and J by 5 bases, with 13 bases between them. In germline, CDR1 is SGHVS, CDR2 FQNEAQ. CDR3 length: 13 residues.

This clone was counted between two and nine times. This chain connects TRBV7-9 to TRBJ2-3, with D unclear. Germline V gene data show CDR1 as SEHNR and CDR2 as FQNEAQ (reference sequence). This CDR3 has 13 residues. The V end was cut by 2 bases, the J end by 4 bases, with 7 bases between. The CDR3 DNA sequence: TGTGCCAGCAGCTTAAGCATCTCAGATACGCAGTATTTT. Its translation is CASSLSISDTQYF.